This T cell receptor beta chain was found in a study of T cells after yellow fever vaccination. Study-level results: Post-booster repertoires again held most primary-vaccination clones (roughly 96% CD4, about 88% CD8).

This clonotype was seen a handful of times. What it binds is not known. The V segment lost 7 bases and the J segment 4 bases; nucleotides outside the gene matches: 9. The CDR3 length is 14 residues. TCRdb re-called the 5' RACE reads through MiXCR, storing one row per CDR3 protein. Altogether around 360,000 distinct CDR3 sequences are present, roughly 10% being singletons, with the ten largest covering less than 20%. The sequence derives from a man younger than 30 who received the YFV17D yellow fever vaccine. The starting material was PBMCs, obtained on the day of the first yellow fever vaccination. This chain uses TRBV12-3 or TRBV12-4 with TRBJ1-1; the match to TRBD1 covers 7 bases. The CDR3 reads CASTATGYATEAFF. The CDR3 DNA reads as TGTGCCAGCACCGCGACAGGGTACGCCACTGAAGCTTTCTTT.